This is a list of T cell receptor beta chains from one sample in a study of beta chain features in type 1 diabetes. The assay was immunoSEQ multiplex PCR, and TCRdb's table has in-frame clones only and misses some. This sample yields about 160,000 clones, of which around 8.4% are seen a single time; around 0.5% belongs to the top ten. The material sequenced was central memory CD4+ T cells from blood. Receptors were obtained from a woman between 18 and 29 years old with type 1 diabetes. The CDR3 runs from the conserved cysteine through the conserved F or W.

V gene,J gene,CDR3 protein
TRBV5-1,TRBJ2-5,CASSLGGTAKETQYF
TRBV19,TRBJ2-5,CASGQQGRGETQYF
TRBV5-1,TRBJ2-1,CASSLISGRAAEQFF
TRBV7-9,TRBJ1-6,CASSTTTEGHSPLHF
TRBV4-2,TRBJ2-7,CASSQETGLEQYF
TRBV7-8,TRBJ2-2,CASRDSAGVIGELFF
TRBV28,TRBJ2-7,CASSPGTGRAEQYF
TRBV4-1,TRBJ2-5,CASSQHGDGGDTQETQYF
TRBV7-2,TRBJ2-5,CASSLNRVETQYF
TRBV7-8,TRBJ2-3,CASSPARAAGGDYTQYF
TRBV14,TRBJ2-1,CASTLGLAGEQFF
TRBV7-3,TRBJ2-3,CASSVDTDTQYF
TRBV30,TRBJ2-1,CAWISGRAGRHNEQFF